These T cell receptor beta chains were read from a single sample in a study of breast tumors, draining lymph nodes, adjacent tissues. Each CDR3 protein is one row after TCRdb ran MiXCR on the multiplex PCR reads. The data hold about 270,000 distinct CDR3 sequences, with 30% observed a single time. Sequenced: axillary lymph node tissue. The receptors stem from a female donor with breast cancer. Some clones in this sample may be carry-over from other donors' samples. CDR3s include the opening cysteine and the closing phenylalanine or tryptophan. Fields, in order: D gene, V gene, CDR3 protein. A D gene is named only where the DNA matches it firmly.

D gene: TRBD2; V gene: TRBV7-2; CDR3 protein: CASSFGGSWTDTQYF
D gene: NA; V gene: TRBV12-3/TRBV12-4; CDR3 protein: CASSLGDQQGNEKLFF
D gene: NA; V gene: TRBV4-1; CDR3 protein: CASSQDGRQETQYF
D gene: TRBD2; V gene: TRBV7-9; CDR3 protein: CASSLLAGTGANVLTF
D gene: NA; V gene: TRBV29-1; CDR3 protein: CSVVGSGREAFF
D gene: NA; V gene: TRBV4-1; CDR3 protein: CASSHPGQSDYGYTF
D gene: NA; V gene: TRBV6-1; CDR3 protein: CASSQDNGAYGYTF
D gene: NA; V gene: TRBV9; CDR3 protein: CASSAQGTSNEQYF
D gene: NA; V gene: TRBV6-1; CDR3 protein: CASSLMRQNFGHEQFF
D gene: TRBD2; V gene: TRBV7-2; CDR3 protein: CASSLARASGRAGDRYF
D gene: NA; V gene: TRBV11-2; CDR3 protein: CASSLRANRPDSREQYF